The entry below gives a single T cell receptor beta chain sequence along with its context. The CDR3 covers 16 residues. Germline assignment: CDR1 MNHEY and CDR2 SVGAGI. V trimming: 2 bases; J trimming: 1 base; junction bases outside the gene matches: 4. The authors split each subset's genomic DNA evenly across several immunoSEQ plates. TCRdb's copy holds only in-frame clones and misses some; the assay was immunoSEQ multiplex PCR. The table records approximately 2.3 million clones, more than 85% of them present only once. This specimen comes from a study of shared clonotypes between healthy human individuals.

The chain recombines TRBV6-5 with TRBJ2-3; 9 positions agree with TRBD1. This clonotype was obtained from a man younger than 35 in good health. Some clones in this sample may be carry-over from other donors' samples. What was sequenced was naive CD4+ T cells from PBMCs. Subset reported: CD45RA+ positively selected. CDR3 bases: TGTGCCAGCAGTTACGAAGGGACAGGGCGCACAGATACGCAGTATTTT. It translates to CASSYEGTGRTDTQYF.